The T cell receptor beta chain described here comes from a study of T cells in Graves' hyperthyroidism and ophthalmopathy. Overall study results and limits: Patients with ophthalmopathy were separated from those with stable hyperthyroidism by a 13 V-J model. In blood, most of the thyroid clonotypes expanded above 0.001 were also present.

Those with hyperthyroidism were 18 to 65 years old, newly diagnosed, and ill for under 2 months. Thyroid ultrasound, orbital computed tomography, clinical symptoms, and serum thyroxine and TRAb underpinned diagnoses. Researchers amplified the TCR beta CDR3 regions from RNA transcripts. A first-round RT-PCR of the TCR CDR3 used the HTBI primer set. TCRdb passed the multiplex PCR reads through MiXCR, listing each CDR3 protein once. Among 600,000 to 850,000 distinct CDR3 sequences listed, 18% were seen once. The J segment lost 5 bases and the V segment lost 5 bases, leaving 8 bases of the junction unmatched. The germline V gene has CDR1 SEHNR and CDR2 FQNEAQ (reference sequence). This CDR3 contains 14 residues. As regards this clonotype: The target antigen is unknown.

This chain uses TRBV7-9 with TRBJ1-1; the match to TRBD1 covers 7 bases. The clonotype originates from a woman aged 45-60 years with Graves' hyperthyroidism that later progressed to Graves' ophthalmopathy. The sequencing input was blood. CDR3 in amino acids: CASSATGYGTEAFF. CDR3 sequence (DNA): TGTGCCAGCAGCGCGACAGGGTATGGAACTGAAGCTTTCTTT.